This TCR beta chain is drawn from a study of blood T cell repertoires in COVID-19. Study in general: Sites in the United States, Italy and Spain provided acute and convalescent COVID-19 samples.

Measured with immunoSEQ multiplex PCR; TCRdb has only the in-frame clones, and not every one. Of over 150,000 clones in the sample, roughly 90% were seen once. The junction had 11 bases not matched to a gene; V was cut back by 5 bases and J by 2 bases. CDR3 length equals 17 residues. Germline CDR1 is SEHNR and CDR2 is FQNEAQ (reference sequence). V gene TRBV7-9 combines with J gene TRBJ1-1, with 10 bases aligning to TRBD1. The sequenced material came from peripheral blood. This TCR was sampled from a man between 18 and 35 years old with acute or convalescent COVID-19. The CDR3 sequence is CASSTMGTGVRNTEAFF. Here the CDR3 DNA reads TGTGCCAGCAGCACCATGGGGACAGGGGTAAGAAACACTGAAGCTTTCTTT.